This T cell receptor (beta chain) is drawn from a study of regulatory and conventional T cells in RAG deficiency (dated by TCRdb to the late 2010s). In terms of the full investigation: High-throughput TCR beta sequencing was used to compare the diversity and composition of the Treg, conventional CD4+ and CD8+ T cell repertoires of RAG-deficient patients with those of healthy controls. The investigation overall reported the following: In Omenn syndrome and CID/AS patients compared with controls, around 100-fold fewer unique TCR beta sequences were detected from Treg cells, versus 8 to 10-fold fewer for other subsets. All patient T-cell subsets had shorter CDR3 lengths; Omenn syndrome patients showed >80% Treg-Tconv repertoire overlap at nucleotide and amino acid level. RAG-deficient patients showed markedly lower Shannon entropy and higher Simpson indices than control T-cell subpopulations. For some subjects, some T-cell subset analyses were not performed. The CD25-high CD127-low cells sorted from Omenn syndrome patients may be peripherally activated cells rather than true Treg cells.

Remarks on this clone: Its antigen is not yet known. Base-call qualities are not available, and no considerably larger clone is one nucleotide away.

Library generation was performed with the immunoSEQ multiplex PCR assay. Genomic DNA from the sorted T-cell subsets was used to amplify and sequence rearranged TCR beta chain products. On the authors' methods: Shannon entropy and Simpson indices were used to measure the diversity of productive TCR beta rearrangements in each repertoire. To gauge clonal expansion, the frequencies of the 100 most abundant productive TCR beta clonotypes among total reads were added together. The TRB repertoires were scored with a self-reactivity index that is based on amino acid usage at CDR3beta positions 6 and 7. Two-way ANOVA was applied to the repertoire analyses, whereas Student t or Mann-Whitney tests were applied to the flow cytometric analyses. Entries here come from immuneACCESS through TCRdb and include only in-frame sequences with V and J called. Some clones fail to appear in such tables; in the studies checked, an unresolved V gene covers under half of the shortfall, and the cause of the remainder is unknown. For V, J and clone size, that table is used; D and trimming come from the DNA. The sample yields about 12,000 clones; around 94% were counted once. The ten largest account for approximately 1% of the sample.

The CDR3 spans 12 residues, from the cysteine through the phenylalanine. Only CDR3 DNA remains: 36 bases, in frame from the first base. Looking up the germline V gene yields CDR1 MDHEN and CDR2 SYDVKM. From V the trimming removes 3 bases and from J it removes 12 bases, while the gene matches leave 8 bases of the junction unaccounted for. Conventional CD4+ T cells were purified from blood as CD25-low CD127-high cells before genomic DNA extraction. For repertoire analyses, the comparison group consisted of roughly 8 healthy control donors. This sample also belongs to another study, concerning regulatory T cells. The second study reports: In the multiplex PCR, 52 forward TRBV primers and 13 reverse TRBJ primers were used, and assay-based and computational corrections were applied for amplification bias. In patients, repertoires had restricted unique TRB V-J pairs and skewed V and J gene usage, with regulatory T cells showing the most marked changes. T-cell receptor beta repertoires of sorted regulatory, conventional CD4+ and CD8+ T cells were compared between CD3G-deficient patients and healthy controls. Ficoll density separation was used to isolate peripheral blood mononuclear cells. Within the immunoSEQ assay, multiplex PCR amplified rearranged TRB loci from genomic DNA. TRB amplicons were sequenced on an Illumina HiSeq platform. Raw sequences were error-filtered and aligned to reference gene sequences by custom algorithms, then analyzed with the immunoSEQ online tools. Frequencies of productive and nonproductive TRB rearrangements were evaluated among both unique and total sequences. Group comparisons used t tests, Mann-Whitney tests or two-way ANOVA run in Prism software.

Recombination connected TRBV28 to TRBJ2-7; 7 central bases correspond to TRBD2. This receptor was identified in a human donor in good health. Specimen: CD4+ effector T cells sorted from blood. The nucleotide sequence reads as follows: TGTGCCAGCAGTTTGAGAGCGGGGCGTCCGTACTTC. Its product reads: CASSLRAGRPYF.